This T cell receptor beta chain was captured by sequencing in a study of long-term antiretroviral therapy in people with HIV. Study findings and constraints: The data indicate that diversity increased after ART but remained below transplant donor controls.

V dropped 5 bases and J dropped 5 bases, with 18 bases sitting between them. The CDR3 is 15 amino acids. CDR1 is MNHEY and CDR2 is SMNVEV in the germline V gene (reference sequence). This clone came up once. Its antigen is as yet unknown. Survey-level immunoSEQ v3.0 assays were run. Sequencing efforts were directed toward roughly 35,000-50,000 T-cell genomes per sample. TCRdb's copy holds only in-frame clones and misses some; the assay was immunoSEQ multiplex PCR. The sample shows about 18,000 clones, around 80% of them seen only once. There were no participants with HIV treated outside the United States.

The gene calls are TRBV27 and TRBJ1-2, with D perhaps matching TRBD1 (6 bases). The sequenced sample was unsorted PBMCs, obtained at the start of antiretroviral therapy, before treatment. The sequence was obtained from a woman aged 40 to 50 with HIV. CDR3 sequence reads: CASSPGGRGWYGYTF. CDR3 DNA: TGTGCCAGCAGTCCCGGGGGGAGGGGGTGGTATGGCTACACCTTC.